This is a list of T cell receptor beta chains from one sample in a study of tumor T cells in aggressive B-cell lymphoma. Clones were read by immunoSEQ multiplex PCR, and TCRdb kept only the in-frame ones, dropping some. The sample holds around 890 clones, over 75% seen once. The specimen sequenced was tumor tissue. The receptors stem from an adult with diffuse large B cell lymphoma. Some clones in this sample may be carry-over from other donors' samples. Both conserved end residues are part of each CDR3. The order of the fields is J gene, clone size, V gene, D gene, CDR3 protein, CDR3 DNA. A D gene is named only where the DNA matches it firmly. The size field is filled for only some rows; it gives once, few, many or a size class.

J: TRBJ2-2; size: few; V: TRBV15; D: TRBD2; CDR3: CATEPGFGGGFTGELFF; DNA: TGTGCCACCGAGCCTGGATTTGGCGGGGGATTTACCGGGGAGCTGTTTTTT
J: TRBJ1-2; size: NA; V: TRBV28; D: NA; CDR3: CASSNLRTGNYGYTF; DNA: TGTGCCAGCAGCAACCTGCGAACCGGTAACTATGGCTACACCTTC
J: TRBJ2-7; size: NA; V: TRBV7-9; D: NA; CDR3: CASSLAWGHEQYF; DNA: TGTGCCAGCAGCTTAGCCTGGGGCCACGAGCAGTACTTC
J: TRBJ2-7; size: NA; V: TRBV21-1; D: NA; CDR3: CASSKECPSSYEQYF; DNA: TGTGCCAGCAGCAAAGAATGTCCCAGCTCCTACGAGCAGTACTTC
J: TRBJ2-3; size: NA; V: TRBV15; D: TRBD2; CDR3: CATRGSGAKYTQYF; DNA: TGTGCCACCAGAGGCAGCGGGGCCAAATATACGCAGTATTTT
J: TRBJ2-3; size: NA; V: TRBV5-4; D: TRBD2; CDR3: CASSLGPGLASTDTQYF; DNA: TGTGCCAGCAGCCTCGGGCCGGGACTAGCGTCGACAGATACGCAGTATTTT
J: TRBJ1-6; size: NA; V: TRBV6-4; D: NA; CDR3: CASSRQFRNSPLHF; DNA: TGTGCCAGCAGCAGACAGTTCCGGAATTCACCCCTCCACTTT
J: TRBJ1-5; size: NA; V: TRBV29-1; D: NA; CDR3: CSVSRGSSNQPQHF; DNA: TGCAGCGTTTCCCGCGGGAGTAGCAATCAGCCCCAGCATTTT
J: TRBJ2-7; size: NA; V: TRBV4-3; D: TRBD2; CDR3: CASSQTSGGAYEQYF; DNA: TGCGCCAGCAGCCAGACTAGCGGGGGGGCCTACGAGCAGTACTTC
J: TRBJ2-3; size: NA; V: TRBV18; D: TRBD2; CDR3: CASSPAGGSTDTQYF; DNA: TGTGCCAGCTCACCGGCGGGGGGGAGCACAGATACGCAGTATTTT
J: TRBJ1-6; size: NA; V: TRBV5-4; D: TRBD1; CDR3: CASTGAGTGRDSSLHF; DNA: TGTGCCAGCACCGGGGCCGGGACAGGGAGAGATTCATCCCTCCACTTT
J: TRBJ2-2; size: NA; V: TRBV4-2; D: NA; CDR3: CASSPQLAGGELFF; DNA: TGTGCCAGCAGCCCTCAGTTAGCTGGCGGGGAGCTGTTTTTT
J: TRBJ1-2; size: NA; V: TRBV6-5; D: NA; CDR3: CASSYGTGRGFTF; DNA: TGTGCCAGCAGTTACGGAACAGGGAGGGGGTTTACCTTC
J: TRBJ2-1; size: NA; V: TRBV18; D: TRBD2; CDR3: CASSLAGGGNEQFF; DNA: TGTGCCAGCTCATTGGCGGGGGGGGGCAATGAGCAGTTCTTC
J: TRBJ1-6; size: NA; V: TRBV9; D: NA; CDR3: CASSRDNSPLHF; DNA: TGTGCCAGCAGCCGAGATAATTCACCCCTCCACTTT
J: TRBJ1-1; size: once; V: TRBV4-3; D: NA; CDR3: CASSQDPRGNTEAFF; DNA: TGCGCCAGCAGCCAAGATCCCAGGGGGAACACTGAAGCTTTCTTT
J: TRBJ2-5; size: NA; V: TRBV9; D: NA; CDR3: CASSVGVGGKETQYF; DNA: TGTGCCAGCAGCGTAGGGGTAGGGGGTAAAGAGACCCAGTACTTC
J: TRBJ2-7; size: NA; V: TRBV19; D: TRBD1; CDR3: CASSYRGPLSSYEQYF; DNA: TGTGCCAGTAGTTACAGGGGCCCCCTTAGCTCCTACGAGCAGTACTTC
J: TRBJ1-1; size: NA; V: TRBV18; D: TRBD1; CDR3: CASSQDREVAFF; DNA: TGTGCCAGCTCACAAGACAGGGAAGTAGCTTTCTTT
J: TRBJ1-1; size: NA; V: TRBV18; D: NA; CDR3: CASSPGRTEAFF; DNA: TGTGCCAGCTCACCTGGGAGGACTGAAGCTTTCTTT
J: TRBJ2-7; size: few; V: TRBV2; D: NA; CDR3: CASSGASYEQYF; DNA: TGTGCCAGCAGTGGCGCCTCCTACGAGCAGTACTTC
J: TRBJ2-5; size: NA; V: TRBV4-3; D: NA; CDR3: CASSQDGGGRETQYF; DNA: TGCGCCAGCAGCCAAGATGGGGGGGGCCGGGAGACCCAGTACTTC
J: TRBJ2-7; size: NA; V: TRBV7-2; D: NA; CDR3: CASSLYASSNYEQYF; DNA: TGTGCCAGCAGCTTATACGCGAGTAGCAACTACGAGCAGTACTTC
J: TRBJ2-1; size: NA; V: TRBV27; D: NA; CDR3: CASSIISSGEQFF; DNA: TGTGCCAGCAGTATCATCTCCTCGGGAGAGCAGTTCTTC
J: TRBJ2-1; size: NA; V: TRBV23-1; D: NA; CDR3: CASSQRQGRGDEQFF; DNA: TGCGCCAGCAGTCAACGGCAGGGGAGGGGTGATGAGCAGTTCTTC
J: TRBJ2-3; size: few; V: TRBV4-2; D: TRBD2; CDR3: CASSQDHPSGATDTQYF; DNA: TGTGCCAGCAGCCAAGATCACCCTAGCGGGGCCACAGATACGCAGTATTTT
J: TRBJ2-7; size: NA; V: TRBV5-1; D: TRBD1; CDR3: CASSDPTGWLLEQYF; DNA: TGCGCTAGCAGCGATCCGACAGGGTGGCTACTCGAGCAGTACTTC
J: TRBJ2-3; size: NA; V: TRBV6-1; D: TRBD2; CDR3: CATTWGLTDTQYF; DNA: TGTGCCACCACTTGGGGACTAACAGATACGCAGTATTTT
J: TRBJ1-6; size: NA; V: TRBV19; D: NA; CDR3: CASSYKEVTYNSPLHF; DNA: TGTGCCAGTAGTTACAAGGAGGTCACCTATAATTCACCCCTCCACTTT
J: TRBJ1-1; size: NA; V: TRBV5-1; D: TRBD1; CDR3: CASSRGQGGYTEAFF; DNA: TGCGCCAGCAGCCGGGGACAGGGCGGTTACACTGAAGCTTTCTTT
J: TRBJ1-5; size: NA; V: TRBV5-4; D: NA; CDR3: CASSSAGQPQHF; DNA: TGTGCCAGCAGCTCGGCAGGTCAGCCCCAGCATTTT
J: TRBJ2-1; size: NA; V: TRBV2; D: NA; CDR3: CASSDPQGRTYNEQFF; DNA: TGTGCCAGCAGTGACCCACAGGGGAGGACCTACAATGAGCAGTTCTTC
J: TRBJ1-3; size: NA; V: TRBV4-3; D: TRBD1; CDR3: CASSQSGGRGNTIYF; DNA: TGCGCCAGCAGCCAATCAGGGGGCAGAGGAAACACCATATATTTT
J: TRBJ2-7; size: NA; V: TRBV4-3; D: NA; CDR3: CASSQNRQGYEQYF; DNA: TGCGCCAGCAGCCAAAATCGTCAGGGTTACGAGCAGTACTTC
J: TRBJ1-6; size: once; V: TRBV9; D: NA; CDR3: CASSPLGADNSPLHF; DNA: TGTGCCAGCAGCCCCTTGGGGGCCGATAATTCACCCCTCCACTTT
J: TRBJ1-6; size: NA; V: TRBV30; D: NA; CDR3: CAWSGQSGAPLHF; DNA: TGTGCCTGGAGTGGACAGTCTGGGGCACCCCTCCACTTT
J: TRBJ1-5; size: NA; V: TRBV19; D: TRBD1; CDR3: CASSIAGQGGQPQHF; DNA: TGTGCCAGTAGTATAGCAGGACAGGGGGGACAGCCCCAGCATTTT
J: TRBJ2-2; size: NA; V: TRBV19; D: TRBD1; CDR3: CACRLGTGGYGELFF; DNA: TGTGCCTGTAGGCTCGGGACAGGGGGCTACGGGGAGCTGTTTTTT
J: TRBJ2-7; size: once; V: TRBV19; D: NA; CDR3: CASSAGPSEQYF; DNA: TGTGCCAGTAGTGCGGGACCTTCCGAGCAGTACTTC
J: TRBJ2-2; size: NA; V: TRBV9; D: TRBD2; CDR3: CASSVGLASVTGELFF; DNA: TGTGCCAGCAGCGTCGGACTAGCGTCGGTCACCGGGGAGCTGTTTTTT
J: TRBJ2-3; size: NA; V: TRBV7-8; D: TRBD2; CDR3: CASSLAPLAGDSTDTQYF; DNA: TGTGCCAGCAGCTTAGCCCCACTAGCGGGGGATAGCACAGATACGCAGTATTTT
J: TRBJ2-7; size: NA; V: TRBV4-3; D: NA; CDR3: CASSQAEGDEQYF; DNA: TGCGCCAGCAGCCAAGCCGAGGGGGACGAGCAGTACTTC
J: TRBJ2-7; size: NA; V: TRBV6-5; D: NA; CDR3: CASSYKGGLPYEQYF; DNA: TGTGCCAGCAGTTACAAAGGGGGATTGCCCTACGAGCAGTACTTC
J: TRBJ2-7; size: few; V: TRBV27; D: NA; CDR3: CASSLLLTSYEQYF; DNA: TGTGCCAGCAGTTTATTACTCACCTCCTACGAGCAGTACTTC
J: TRBJ2-7; size: NA; V: TRBV27; D: NA; CDR3: CASSFRGANHEQYF; DNA: TGTGCCAGCAGTTTCAGGGGGGCCAACCACGAGCAGTACTTC
J: TRBJ2-1; size: few; V: TRBV11-2; D: TRBD1; CDR3: CASSLSGGGDEQFF; DNA: TGTGCCAGCAGCCTTTCAGGGGGCGGCGATGAGCAGTTCTTC
J: TRBJ1-5; size: NA; V: TRBV7-9; D: NA; CDR3: CASTNGGGRNQPQHF; DNA: TGTGCCAGCACCAACGGGGGGGGCCGGAATCAGCCCCAGCATTTT
J: TRBJ1-1; size: NA; V: TRBV4-1; D: NA; CDR3: CASSLRHGGEAFF; DNA: TGCGCCAGCAGCCTCCGACACGGAGGTGAAGCTTTCTTT
J: TRBJ1-5; size: NA; V: TRBV29-1; D: NA; CDR3: CSVDNPSGPQHF; DNA: TGCAGCGTTGATAACCCAAGCGGGCCCCAGCATTTT
J: TRBJ1-2; size: once; V: TRBV18; D: NA; CDR3: CASSWGEGGYTF; DNA: TGTGCCAGCTCCTGGGGGGAAGGAGGCTACACCTTC
J: TRBJ1-5; size: NA; V: TRBV19; D: NA; CDR3: CASSNRGASYQPQHF; DNA: TGTGCCAGTAGTAACCGGGGGGCATCGTATCAGCCCCAGCATTTT
J: TRBJ2-3; size: NA; V: TRBV28; D: NA; CDR3: CASRSGIWTDTQYF; DNA: TGTGCCAGCAGATCAGGGATTTGGACAGATACGCAGTATTTT
J: TRBJ2-3; size: NA; V: TRBV11-2; D: NA; CDR3: CASSLGVGGATDTQYF; DNA: TGTGCCAGCAGCTTGGGAGTAGGGGGGGCTACAGATACGCAGTATTTT
J: TRBJ1-2; size: NA; V: TRBV7-3; D: TRBD1; CDR3: CASSPGQGINYGYTF; DNA: TGTGCCAGCAGCCCGGGACAGGGGATTAACTATGGCTACACCTTC
J: TRBJ2-7; size: NA; V: TRBV7-9; D: TRBD1; CDR3: CASSLDEGAGYF; DNA: TGTGCCAGCAGCTTGGATGAGGGGGCAGGCTACTTC
J: TRBJ2-3; size: NA; V: TRBV7-3; D: TRBD2; CDR3: CASSLLAGTSNTQYF; DNA: TGTGCCAGCAGCCTCTTAGCGGGGACGTCGAATACGCAGTATTTT
J: TRBJ2-3; size: few; V: TRBV5-1; D: NA; CDR3: CASSLVQGTTDTQYF; DNA: TGCGCCAGCAGCTTGGTTCAGGGGACCACAGATACGCAGTATTTT
J: TRBJ2-5; size: NA; V: TRBV19; D: TRBD2; CDR3: CASSIMTSGGGKTQYF; DNA: TGTGCCAGTAGTATCATGACTAGCGGGGGGGGGAAGACCCAGTACTTC